The entry below gives a single TCR beta chain sequence along with its context. The data originate from a study of technical replicates of blood from a few donors. From germline, CDR1 is LGHNA and CDR2 YSLEER. V was clipped by 2 bases and J by 7 bases, with 14 bases between them. The CDR3 contains 14 residues. Data came from immunoSEQ multiplex PCR; TCRdb stores just in-frame clones and leaves some out. This table has some 70,000 clones, roughly 97% appearing once. This sequence originates from a human donor in good health. The chain couples TRBV4-3 to TRBJ1-1; maybe TRBD1 (5 bases). Specimen: T cells isolated from PBMCs. This CDR3 is CASSQTGGTSEAFF. Written as DNA, the CDR3 is TGCGCCAGCAGCCAAACAGGTGGGACTAGTGAAGCTTTCTTT.